This entry concerns a single T cell receptor beta chain. The specificity of this receptor is unknown. Per-nucleotide qualities are absent, and no much larger clonotype sits a single base away. The data were obtained in a study of OX40 agonist ivuxolimab in advanced cancers. For context, the study as a whole: Ivuxolimab, which targeted the costimulatory receptor OX40 (CD134), was an agonistic, fully human IgG2 monoclonal antibody. Intravenous ivuxolimab was administered to patients every 2 weeks at six dose levels: 0.01, 0.1, 0.3, 1.5, 3 and 10 mg/kg. Among the roughly 52 dose-escalation patients, around 20 had hepatocellular carcinoma, some 15 melanoma, 9 renal cell carcinoma and 9 head and neck cancer. In the dose-escalation cohort, 82.7% of patients were male, and the mean age was roughly 60 years, with a range of roughly 20 to 80. Patients were allowed to have had prior anti-PD-1, anti-PD-L1 or anti-CTLA-4 therapy, and around 41% of the dose-escalation patients had previously received checkpoint inhibitors. Three dose-escalation patients achieved partial responses, one with hepatocellular carcinoma and two with cutaneous melanoma. Peripheral TCRbeta sequencing was intended to test whether TCR sequence diversity was altered and clonal T-cell expansion was caused by ivuxolimab. The paper covers the monotherapy dose-escalation part of the phase I ivuxolimab trial, which included N ≈ 54 patients. General study outcomes and caveats: Low levels of normalized T-cell clonal expansion were also shown by some nonresponding patients. On average, CD8+ T cells showed more expanded clones than CD4+ T cells after ivuxolimab. The antigen specificity of the peripheral T cells that underwent clonal expansion was not determined. In the 0.1-3.0 mg/kg groups, partial responders were among the patients with the lowest normalized peripheral clonal expansion, particularly in CD8+ T cells. Clonal expansion of both CD4+ and CD8+ blood T cells was observed from baseline to week 6 at doses 0.1 to 3.0 mg/kg.

V is trimmed back by 0 bases and J by 0 bases, and the junction contains 5 bases that no gene match accounts for. The germline V gene provides CDR1 LGHNA and CDR2 YNFKEQ. The CDR3 holds 17 amino acids from the cysteine to the phenylalanine. Here the CDR3 DNA is all that survives: 51 bases in frame from base 1. Genomic DNA was isolated from the sorted cells so that the TCRbeta CDR3 region could be sequenced. TCRbeta CDR3 regions were sequenced using the immunoSEQ Assay. TCRdb mirrors the immuneACCESS table, restricted to in-frame sequences. Some clones are absent from its copies; in checked studies, under half trace to an unresolved V gene, and the reason for the others is unknown. This sample lists roughly 65,000 clones; 80% were detected once. The ten biggest clones cover 2% to 2.5% of the sample. Patients with a history of autoimmune disease or receiving systemic immunosuppression were excluded from the trial. Peripheral blood for TCR sequencing was collected from all dose cohorts at baseline, on cycle 4 day 1, and on cycle 7 day 1. Samples were obtained from an open-label, multicenter, first-in-human phase I dose-escalation trial of ivuxolimab. Adults with locally advanced or metastatic melanoma, renal cell, hepatocellular, or head and neck squamous cell carcinoma were enrolled in the trial. Before TCR sequencing, CD4+ T cells and CD8+ T cells were sorted from peripheral blood as separate populations.

This TCR was sampled from an adult with an advanced solid tumor such as melanoma, head and neck, liver or kidney cancer. The chain uses TRBV4-2 and TRBJ1-3; the central 7 bases match TRBD1. The sequencing used CD4+ or CD8+ T cells sorted from blood, collected in a trial of the OX40 agonist ivuxolimab. The CDR3 sequence is CASSQEVNRGSGNTIYF. The sequenced DNA is TGTGCCAGCAGCCAAGAAGTTAACAGGGGCTCTGGAAACACCATATATTTT.